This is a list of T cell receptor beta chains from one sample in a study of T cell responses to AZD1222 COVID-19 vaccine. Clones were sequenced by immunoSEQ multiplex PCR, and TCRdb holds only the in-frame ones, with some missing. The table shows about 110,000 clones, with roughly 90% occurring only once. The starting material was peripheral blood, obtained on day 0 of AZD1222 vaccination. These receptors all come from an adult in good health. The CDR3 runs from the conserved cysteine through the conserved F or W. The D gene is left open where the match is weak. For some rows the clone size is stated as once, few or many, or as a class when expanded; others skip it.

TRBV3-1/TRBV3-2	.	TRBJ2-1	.	CASSQEGWLTYNEQFF	TGTGCCAGCAGCCAAGAGGGCTGGCTTACCTACAATGAGCAGTTCTTC
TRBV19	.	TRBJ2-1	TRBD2	CASIGTSGWPLYNEQFF	TGTGCCAGTATTGGGACTAGCGGATGGCCCTTATACAATGAGCAGTTCTTC
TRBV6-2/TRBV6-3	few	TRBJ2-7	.	CASSLGFIAMGYEQYF	TGTGCCAGCAGTTTAGGTTTCATAGCCATGGGCTACGAGCAGTACTTC
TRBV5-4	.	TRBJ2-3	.	CASSLFGPDTQYF	TGTGCCAGCAGCTTGTTTGGGCCAGATACGCAGTATTTT
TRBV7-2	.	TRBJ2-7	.	CASSPTGISYEQYF	TGTGCCAGCAGCCCGACAGGTATCTCCTACGAGCAGTACTTC
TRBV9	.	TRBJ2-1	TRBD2	CASSVVVAGGNEQFF	TGTGCCAGCAGCGTAGTAGTCGCGGGGGGGAATGAGCAGTTCTTC
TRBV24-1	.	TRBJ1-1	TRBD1	CATSKTGGEAFF	TGTGCCACCAGTAAAACAGGGGGTGAAGCTTTCTTT
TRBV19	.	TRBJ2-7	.	CASSISPGTYEQYF	TGTGCCAGTAGTATCTCACCAGGGACCTACGAGCAGTACTTC
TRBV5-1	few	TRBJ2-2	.	CASSGLTNTGELFF	TGCGCCAGCAGCGGACTAACGAACACCGGGGAGCTGTTTTTT
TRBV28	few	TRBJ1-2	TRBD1	CASSIPTGSENYGYTF	TGTGCCAGCAGTATTCCGACAGGGTCGGAAAACTATGGCTACACCTTC
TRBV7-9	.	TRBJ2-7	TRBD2	CASSGPSGVYEQYF	TGTGCCAGCAGCGGTCCTAGCGGGGTCTACGAGCAGTACTTC
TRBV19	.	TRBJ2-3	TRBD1	CASTPGHMAGGYTDTQYF	TGTGCCAGTACCCCGGGGCATATGGCAGGGGGCTACACAGATACGCAGTATTTT
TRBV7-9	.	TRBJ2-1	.	CASSYPILNEQFF	TGTGCCAGCAGCTACCCAATCCTGAATGAGCAGTTCTTC
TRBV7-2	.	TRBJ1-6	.	CASSPTTGRNSPLHF	TGTGCCAGCAGCCCAACAACAGGGCGTAATTCACCCCTCCACTTT
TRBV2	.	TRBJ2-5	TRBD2	CASSREGRETQYF	TGTGCCAGCAGCAGGGAGGGAAGGGAGACCCAGTACTTC
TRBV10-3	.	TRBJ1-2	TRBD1	CAISEGLRQGGYTF	TGTGCCATCAGTGAGGGCTTAAGACAGGGAGGCTACACCTTC
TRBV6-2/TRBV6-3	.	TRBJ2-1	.	CASSYGSGLEQFF	TGTGCCAGCAGTTATGGGTCGGGCCTTGAGCAGTTCTTC
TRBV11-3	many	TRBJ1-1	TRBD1	CASSSGQIAEAFF	TGTGCCAGCAGCTCGGGACAGATCGCTGAAGCTTTCTTT
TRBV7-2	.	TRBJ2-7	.	CASSPGSTGFYEQYF	TGTGCCAGCAGCCCCGGATCGACAGGTTTTTACGAGCAGTACTTC
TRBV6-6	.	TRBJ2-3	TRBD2	CASTRGGTDTQYF	TGTGCCAGCACCCGGGGGGGGACAGATACGCAGTATTTT
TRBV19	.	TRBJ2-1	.	CASEDRGHNEQFF	TGTGCCTCCGAGGACCGCGGGCACAATGAGCAGTTCTTC
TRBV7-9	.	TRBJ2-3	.	CASSLDPLRDWNFTDTQYF	TGTGCCAGCAGCTTAGATCCTCTCAGGGATTGGAACTTCACAGATACGCAGTATTTT
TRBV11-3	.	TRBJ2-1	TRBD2	CASSLGGTSGSNEQFF	TGTGCCAGCAGCTTAGGGGGGACTAGCGGGAGTAATGAGCAGTTCTTC
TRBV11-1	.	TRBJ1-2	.	CASSLASGSRYTF	TGTGCCAGCAGCTTAGCATCAGGGTCGCGCTACACCTTC
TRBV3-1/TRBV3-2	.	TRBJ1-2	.	CASSQDPGANYGYTF	TGTGCCAGCAGCCAAGATCCGGGGGCAAACTATGGCTACACCTTC
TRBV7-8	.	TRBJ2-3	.	CASSLITDTQYF	TGTGCCAGCAGCCTGATTACAGATACGCAGTATTTT
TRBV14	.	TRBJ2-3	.	CASSQDRRGGQYF	TGTGCCAGCAGCCAAGATCGAAGAGGAGGGCAGTATTTT
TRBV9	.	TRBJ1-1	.	CASSVVSGEAFF	TGTGCCAGCAGCGTAGTGTCAGGGGAAGCTTTCTTT
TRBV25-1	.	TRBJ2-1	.	CASSEYRTSSYNEQFF	TGTGCCAGCAGTGAATACCGAACTAGCAGCTACAATGAGCAGTTCTTC
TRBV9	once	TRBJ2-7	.	CASSVNSGLYEQYF	TGTGCCAGCAGCGTAAACAGCGGGTTGTACGAGCAGTACTTC
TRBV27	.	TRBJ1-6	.	CASALGQSYNSPLHF	TGTGCCAGCGCCCTCGGGCAGTCATATAATTCACCCCTCCACTTT
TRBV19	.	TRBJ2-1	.	CASSIVTGNRYNEQFF	TGTGCCAGTAGTATAGTAACGGGAAACAGATACAATGAGCAGTTCTTC
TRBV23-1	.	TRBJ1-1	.	CASSQWLAEQGAEAFF	TGCGCCAGCAGTCAATGGCTGGCTGAACAAGGCGCTGAAGCTTTCTTT
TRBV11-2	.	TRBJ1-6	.	CASSAEDSYNSPLHF	TGTGCCAGCAGCGCTGAAGACTCCTATAATTCACCCCTCCACTTT
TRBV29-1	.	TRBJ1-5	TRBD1	CSVARGPEGNQPQHF	TGCAGCGTTGCGAGGGGGCCGGAGGGCAATCAGCCCCAGCATTTT
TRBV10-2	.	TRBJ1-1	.	CASSEVGNTEAFF	TGCGCCAGCAGTGAAGTCGGGAACACTGAAGCTTTCTTT
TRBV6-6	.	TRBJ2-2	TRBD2	CASSPGLAVWGTGELFF	TGTGCCAGCAGTCCGGGACTAGCAGTCTGGGGCACCGGGGAGCTGTTTTTT
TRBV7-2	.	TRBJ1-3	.	CASSPPGVRGNTIYF	TGTGCCAGCAGCCCGCCAGGGGTAAGAGGAAACACCATATATTTT
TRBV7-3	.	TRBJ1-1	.	CASSPWGATEAFF	TGTGCCAGCAGCCCCTGGGGTGCCACTGAAGCTTTCTTT
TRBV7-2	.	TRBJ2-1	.	CASSLSRGVQFF	TGTGCCAGCAGCTTATCCAGGGGGGTGCAGTTCTTC
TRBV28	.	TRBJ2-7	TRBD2	CASSSLTAGPYEQYF	TGTGCCAGCAGTTCCCTTACAGCGGGACCATACGAGCAGTACTTC
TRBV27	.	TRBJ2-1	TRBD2	CASSPRAGAREQFF	TGTGCCAGCAGCCCTAGAGCGGGAGCACGAGAGCAGTTCTTC
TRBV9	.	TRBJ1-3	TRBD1	CASSEQGASGNTIYF	TGTGCCAGCAGCGAACAGGGGGCTTCTGGAAACACCATATATTTT